This T cell receptor beta chain was captured in a study of T cell responses to AZD1222 COVID-19 vaccine. Study-wide results and limits: Spike-specific TCR breadth and depth rose after two AZD1222 doses. Seropositivity was recorded at baseline in only six AZD1222 recipients.

The CDR3 has 13 residues. The germline CDR1 and CDR2 sequences are MNHEY and SVGAGI. V gave up 6 bases and J gave up 4 bases; unmatched junction bases: 5. Clones were sequenced by immunoSEQ multiplex PCR, and TCRdb holds only the in-frame ones, with some missing. The data show tens of thousands of clones, 90% seen once. About this clone: Its antigen is not known.

The sequence was obtained from an adult in good health. Sequences were derived from peripheral blood, sampled on day 0 of AZD1222 vaccination. The chain is built from TRBV6-5 and TRBJ1-2; 7 nucleotides align to TRBD1. CDR3 sequence reads: CASRDRLPYGYTF. In nucleotides, the CDR3 is TGTGCCAGCAGGGACAGGCTACCCTATGGCTACACCTTC.